What follows is one T cell receptor beta chain and its context. Its antigen is undetermined. These data come from a study of graft-versus-host responses after intestinal transplantation. On the study more broadly: Induction using anti-thymocyte globulin, followed by tacrolimus and steroids for about three years, was given to all recipients.

The assay was immunoSEQ multiplex PCR, and TCRdb's table has in-frame clones only and misses some. The sample consists of about 90,000 clones, 90% to 95% of them appearing once. This CDR3 spans 12 amino acids. In germline, CDR1 is PRHDT, CDR2 FYEKMQ (reference sequence). V was pared by 5 bases and J by 5 bases, with 3 bases of the junction left unmatched. This receptor was identified in a human donor who received an intestinal transplant. The sequencing here drew on unstimulated CD8+ T cells sorted from spleen or lymph node cells, taken before intestinal transplant. The V and J genes are TRBV13 and TRBJ2-7, with TRBD1 matching 7 bases. The CDR3 reads CASSTQGDEQYF. CDR3 nucleotides: TGTGCCAGCAGCACCCAGGGGGACGAGCAGTACTTC.